This TCR beta chain was profiled in a study of T cell changes during pregnancy in multiple sclerosis. Germline V gene data show CDR1 as SEHNR and CDR2 as FQNEAQ (reference sequence). J lost 2 bases, V lost 5 bases, and 1 base had no gene match. The CDR3 is 15 residues long. Some clones are missing from TCRdb's copy, which holds only in-frame ones; the method was immunoSEQ multiplex PCR. The sample carries about 44,000 clones, approximately 92% recorded once. This sequence joins TRBV7-9 and TRBJ2-5, with 14 positions matching TRBD2. The sequencing here drew on CD4+ T cells from peripheral blood mononuclear cells, taken before pregnancy. The source is a female donor with multiple sclerosis, enrolled in a pregnancy study. CDR3 sequence (DNA): TGTGCCAGCAGCAGGACTAGCGGGGGGCAAGAGACCCAGTACTTC. This encodes CASSRTSGGQETQYF.